Each of the 23 T cell receptor beta chains below was sequenced from the same sample in a study of blood T cell repertoires in COVID-19. Here immunoSEQ multiplex PCR was the method, and the copy in TCRdb shows in-frame clones only, minus some. The sample carries fewer than 120,000 clones, 70% to 90% recorded once. Sequenced input: peripheral blood. These receptors were collected from a human donor in a cohort sampled during active COVID-19.

The V call is TRBV11-2, the J call TRBJ2-1, with D possibly TRBD1 on 6 matching bases. Germline assignment: CDR1 SGHAT and CDR2 FQNNGV. The CDR3 length is 13 residues. V was shortened by 5 bases and J by 6 bases, with 11 bases between the two germline ends. The CDR3 nucleotides are TGTGCCAGCAGCACCGGACAGAGCAATGAGCAGTTCTTC. This gives the protein CASSTGQSNEQFF.

V usage is TRBV3-1 (or the pseudogene TRBV3-2) and J usage is TRBJ2-1, with a tentative D call TRBD2 (6 bases). CDR3 length: 15 residues. The germline V and J ends were trimmed by 4 bases and 4 bases, with 14 bases remaining between them. Germline assignment: CDR1 LGHDT and CDR2 YNNKEL (reference sequence). The CDR3 is CASSLRGSGYNEQFF. CDR3 nucleotide sequence: TGTGCCAGCAGCCTCCGGGGTAGCGGATACAATGAGCAGTTCTTC.

The table lists this clone with a few counts. The rearrangement links TRBV6-5 to TRBJ2-3; no firm D call. V was cut by 4 bases and J by 5 bases, with 19 bases left in between. CDR3 length: 16 residues. Germline V gene data show CDR1 as MNHEY and CDR2 as SVGAGI. In nucleotides, the CDR3 is TGTGCCAGCAGTTTACGACCCGGAGCGCCGGGAGATACGCAGTATTTT. Its translation is CASSLRPGAPGDTQYF.

The rearrangement links TRBV29-1 to TRBJ2-6; 7 positions agree with TRBD2. J was trimmed by 2 bases and V by 6 bases; bases with no gene match: 4. Germline V CDR1 and CDR2: SQVTM, ANQGSEA. The CDR3 runs to 14 residues. CDR3 DNA sequence: TGCAGCGTCATGGGGGGGACTGGGGCCAACGTCCTGACTTTC. This encodes CSVMGGTGANVLTF.

This clone was detected a few times. The rearrangement uses TRBV19 and TRBJ1-1; 7 bases align to TRBD1. The CDR3 consists of 15 residues. Germline V gene lookup returns CDR1 LNHDA and CDR2 SQIVND (reference sequence). The V gene end was trimmed by 8 bases and the J gene end by 2 bases; junction bases not matched to a gene: 11. The CDR3 protein is CASATSGQPNTEAFF. The CDR3 DNA sequence: TGTGCCAGTGCGACCTCGGGACAGCCCAACACTGAAGCTTTCTTT.

Only a few counts were recorded for this clone. The gene calls are TRBV7-2 and TRBJ2-7; the match to TRBD2 covers 8 bases. Germline-derived CDR1 and CDR2 are SGHTA and FQGNSA. V shed 1 base and J 4 bases; nucleotides not matched to a gene: 3. This CDR3 region has 14 residues. The CDR3 sequence is CASSLGGGTYEQYF. The CDR3 DNA is TGTGCCAGCAGCTTAGGCGGGGGGACATACGAGCAGTACTTC.

The chain has TRBV11-2 and TRBJ2-7, with 7 positions matching TRBD2. The CDR3 contains 14 residues. The germline V gene has CDR1 SGHAT and CDR2 FQNNGV. V was clipped by 3 bases and J by 1 base; unmatched bases: 3. CDR3 residues: CASSLRGGSYEQYF. The CDR3 bases are TGTGCCAGCAGCTTGCGCGGGGGTTCCTACGAGCAGTACTTC.

This clone was observed once. The genes are TRBV30 and TRBJ2-5; D may be TRBD2 (5 bases). CDR1 and CDR2 (germline): GTSNPN, SVGIG (reference sequence). The CDR3 has 11 residues. The V gene lost 8 bases and the J gene lost 1 base, with 8 bases spanning the gap. CDR3 in amino acids: CALRGQETQYF. The CDR3 DNA sequence: TGTGCCCTACGGGGCCAAGAGACCCAGTACTTC.

The CDR3 DNA sequence: TGTGCCAGTAGCCGCGGACTCTCCTACGAGCAGTACTTC. Protein product: CASSRGLSYEQYF. This rearrangement joins TRBV19 to TRBJ2-7; possible D gene TRBD2, 5 bases. The CDR3 extends over 13 amino acids. Germline V gene data show CDR1 as LNHDA and CDR2 as SQIVND (reference sequence). Trimming took 6 bases from V and 0 from J, leaving 9 bases between them. Filled out from reference TRBV19 and TRBJ2-7, the complete variable domain reads DGGITQSPKYLFRKEGQNVTLSCEQNLNHDAMYWYRQDPGQGLRLIYYSQIVNDFQKGDIAEGYSVSREKKESFPLTVTSAQKNPTAFYLCASSRGLSYEQYFGPGTRLTVT.

The chain carries TRBV11-2 and TRBJ2-5; TRBD1 matches at 8 bases. The germline V gene encodes CDR1 SGHAT and CDR2 FQNNGV. The CDR3 length is 15 residues. Trimming took 0 bases from V and 5 from J; bases not matched to a gene: 5. The CDR3 DNA sequence: TGTGCCAGCAGCTTAGACAGGGGGCGTTGGGAGACCCAGTACTTC. Protein product: CASSLDRGRWETQYF.

This clone was recorded only once. The V gene is TRBV6-2 or TRBV6-3, the J gene TRBJ2-3, with D tentatively TRBD1 (6 bases). Trimming took off 6 bases at V and 0 bases at J, with 13 bases between the two ends. From germline, CDR1 is MNHEY and CDR2 SVGEGT. This CDR3 has 15 residues. For the CDR3, the DNA is TGTGCCAGCAGACCTCCGGGACACAGCACAGATACGCAGTATTTT. Amino acid sequence: CASRPPGHSTDTQYF.

This sequence joins TRBV5-1 and TRBJ1-2; 10 bases agree with TRBD1. J lost 7 bases, V lost 2 bases, and 11 bases had no gene match. The CDR3 sequence is 16 residues long. Germline V gene sequence: CDR1 SGHRS, CDR2 YFSETQ. The CDR3, as DNA: TGCGCCAGCAGCTTTAACTTCGGACAGGGGGTTGGTGGCTACACCTTC. Its translation is CASSFNFGQGVGGYTF.

The table lists this clone with a count of one. The rearrangement links TRBV5-8 to TRBJ2-3; perhaps TRBD2 as D (5 bases). Trimming shortened V by 7 bases and J by 1 base, and 25 bases separated the two germline ends. This CDR3 spans 18 amino acids. Germline V lookup: CDR1 SGHTS, CDR2 YDEGEE. The CDR3, as DNA: TGTGCCAGCTCCGAGGCGATCGGGGTAGCAGCCCGCACAGATACGCAGTATTTT. This sequence encodes CASSEAIGVAARTDTQYF.

The chain has TRBV24-1 and TRBJ1-2; 10 bases are shared with TRBD1. With 9 bases clipped from V and 7 bases from J, the junction kept 4 bases outside the gene matches. From germline, CDR1 is KGHDR and CDR2 SFDVKD. This CDR3 contains 12 residues. The CDR3 region is CATSGTGVGYTF. The CDR3 DNA reads TGTGCCACCTCCGGGACAGGGGTTGGCTACACCTTC.

The rearrangement joins TRBV3-1 (or the pseudogene TRBV3-2) to TRBJ2-5; perhaps TRBD1 as D (6 bases). CDR3 size: 13 residues. Germline assignment: CDR1 LGHDT and CDR2 YNNKEL (reference sequence). The germline V and J ends were trimmed by 4 bases and 3 bases, with 9 bases remaining between them. The CDR3 DNA follows: TGTGCCAGCAGCCTGAGGACAGAAGAGACCCAGTACTTC. Amino acid sequence: CASSLRTEETQYF.

The chain uses TRBV7-6 and TRBJ2-1, with TRBD2 matching 11 bases. Trimming took 0 bases from V and 7 from J; bases not matched to a gene: 5. CDR1 SGHVS and CDR2 FNYEAQ come from the germline V gene. There are 16 residues in the CDR3. In nucleotides, the CDR3 is TGTGCCAGCAGCTTAGCGTCCGGACTAGCGGGTAATGAGCAGTTCTTC. Translated: CASSLASGLAGNEQFF.

V gene TRBV12-5 combines with J gene TRBJ1-2; the D gene is possibly TRBD1 (5 bases). The CDR3 has 12 residues. Germline V gene lookup returns CDR1 LGHNT and CDR2 FRNRAP. V gave up 6 bases and J gave up 4 bases, with 9 bases separating them. CDR3 sequence reads: CASGRGGYGYTF. The CDR3 DNA reads as TGTGCTAGTGGGCGGGGCGGCTATGGCTACACCTTC.

V and J are TRBV5-8 and TRBJ1-1, with no clear D. Trimming pared 3 bases from V and 1 base from J, leaving 7 bases between. The CDR3 totals 13 residues. From germline, CDR1 is SGHTS and CDR2 YDEGEE. The chain's CDR3 is CASSSYPNTEAFF. The CDR3 nucleotides read TGTGCCAGCAGCTCGTATCCGAACACTGAAGCTTTCTTT.

The rearrangement links TRBV7-9 to TRBJ2-5; 8 bases agree with TRBD1. The CDR3 is 14 amino acids. The germline CDR1 and CDR2 sequences are SEHNR and FQNEAQ (reference sequence). V shed 4 bases, J shed 1 base, and the junction held 2 bases outside the gene matches. In nucleotides, the CDR3 is TGTGCCAGCAGCTATACAGGGGGCCAAGAGACCCAGTACTTC. Its protein product is CASSYTGGQETQYF.

The chain employs TRBV3-1 (or the pseudogene TRBV3-2) and TRBJ1-2, with D hard to call. CDR1 and CDR2 (germline): LGHDT, YNNKEL (reference sequence). CDR3 length: 14 residues. V was clipped by 3 bases and J by 6 bases, with 14 bases between them. CDR3 coding DNA: TGTGCCAGCAGCCACCGACCCGGGATGGATGGCTACACCTTC. Protein sequence: CASSHRPGMDGYTF.

The chain carries TRBV5-1 and TRBJ1-2; perhaps TRBD1 as D (5 bases). V was shortened by 3 bases and J by 2 bases, with 11 bases between the two germline ends. This CDR3 is 14 amino acids long. Germline V gene data show CDR1 as SGHRS and CDR2 as YFSETQ. This CDR3 reads CASSSRVENYGYTF. The CDR3 region has the DNA TGCGCCAGCAGCTCCAGGGTGGAGAACTATGGCTACACCTTC.

The chain couples TRBV21-1 to TRBJ1-6. TRBV21-1 is listed as a pseudogene. This CDR3 region has 14 residues. The CDR3 reads CARIPNRDNSPLHF. CDR3 sequence (DNA): TGTGCCAGAATCCCGAACCGAGATAATTCACCCCTCCACTTT.

The rearrangement uses TRBV9 and TRBJ1-4; 7 bases are a match to TRBD1. This CDR3 has 15 residues. V dropped 6 bases and J dropped 7; count of bases not matched to a gene: 12. The germline CDR1 and CDR2 sequences are SGDLS and YYNGEE. This chain's CDR3 is CASTKNQGEGEKLFF. The CDR3 bases are TGTGCCAGCACTAAAAACCAGGGGGAAGGTGAAAAACTGTTTTTT.